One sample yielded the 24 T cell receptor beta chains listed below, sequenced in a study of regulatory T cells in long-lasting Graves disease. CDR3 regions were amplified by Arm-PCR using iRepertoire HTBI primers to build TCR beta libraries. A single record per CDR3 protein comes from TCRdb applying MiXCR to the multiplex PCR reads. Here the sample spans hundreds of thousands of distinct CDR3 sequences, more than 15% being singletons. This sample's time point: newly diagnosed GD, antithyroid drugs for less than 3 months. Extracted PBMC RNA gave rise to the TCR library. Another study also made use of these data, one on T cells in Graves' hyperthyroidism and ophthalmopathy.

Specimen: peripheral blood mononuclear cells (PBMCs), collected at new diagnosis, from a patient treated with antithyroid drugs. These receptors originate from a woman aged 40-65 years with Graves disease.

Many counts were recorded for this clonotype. Here the CDR3 DNA reads TGTGCCAGCGGGACAGCTAATGAAAAACTGTTTTTT. It encodes CASGTANEKLFF. J is TRBJ1-4 and V is TRBV6-1; 7 bases fit TRBD1. Germline values: CDR1 MNHNS, CDR2 SASEGT. With 8 bases clipped from V and 3 bases from J, the junction kept 0 bases outside the gene matches. This CDR3 has 12 residues.

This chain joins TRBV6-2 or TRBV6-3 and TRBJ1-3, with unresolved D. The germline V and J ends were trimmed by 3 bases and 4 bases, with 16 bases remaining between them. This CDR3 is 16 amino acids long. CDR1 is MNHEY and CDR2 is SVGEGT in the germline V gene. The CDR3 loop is CASSYSGLGSGNTIYF. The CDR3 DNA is TGTGCCAGCAGTTATTCGGGTTTGGGTTCCGGAAACACCATATATTTT.

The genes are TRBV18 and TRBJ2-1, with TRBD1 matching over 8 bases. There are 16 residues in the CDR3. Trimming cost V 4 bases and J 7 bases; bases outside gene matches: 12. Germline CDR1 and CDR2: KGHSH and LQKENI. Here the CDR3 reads CASSLRPTGELNEQFF. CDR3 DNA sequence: TGTGCCAGCTCACTTCGACCGACAGGGGAGCTGAATGAGCAGTTCTTC.

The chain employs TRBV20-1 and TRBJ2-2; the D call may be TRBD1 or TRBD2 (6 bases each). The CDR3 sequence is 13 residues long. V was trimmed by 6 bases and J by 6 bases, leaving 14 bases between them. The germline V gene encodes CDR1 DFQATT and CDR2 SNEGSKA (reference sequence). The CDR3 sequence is CSATRGAAGELFF. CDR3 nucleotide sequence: TGCAGTGCCACAAGGGGGGCGGCCGGGGAGCTGTTTTTT.

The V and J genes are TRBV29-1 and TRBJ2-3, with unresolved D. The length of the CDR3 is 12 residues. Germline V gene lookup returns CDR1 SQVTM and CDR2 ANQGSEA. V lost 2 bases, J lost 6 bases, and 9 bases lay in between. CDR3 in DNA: TGCAGCGTTGAACAGCACCCCGATACGCAGTATTTT. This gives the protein CSVEQHPDTQYF.

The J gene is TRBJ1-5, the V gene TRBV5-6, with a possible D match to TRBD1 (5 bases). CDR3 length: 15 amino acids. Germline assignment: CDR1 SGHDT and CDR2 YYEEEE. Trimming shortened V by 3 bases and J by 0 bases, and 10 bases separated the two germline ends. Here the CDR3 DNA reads TGTGCCAGCAGCTCGGGACGGCATAGCAATCAGCCCCAGCATTTT. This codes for CASSSGRHSNQPQHF. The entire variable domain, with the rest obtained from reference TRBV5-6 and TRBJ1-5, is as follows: DAGVTQSPTHLIKTRGQQVTLRCSPKSGHDTVSWYQQALGQGPQFIFQYYEEEERQRGNFPDRFSGHQFPNYSSELNVNALLLGDSALYLCASSSGRHSNQPQHFGDGTRLSIL.

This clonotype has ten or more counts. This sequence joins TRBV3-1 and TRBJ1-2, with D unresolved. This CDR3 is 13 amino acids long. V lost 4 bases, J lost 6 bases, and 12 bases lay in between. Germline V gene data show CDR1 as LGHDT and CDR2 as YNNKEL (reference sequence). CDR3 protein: CASSPHGSDGYTF. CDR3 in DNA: TGTGCCAGCAGCCCCCACGGGTCGGATGGCTACACCTTC.

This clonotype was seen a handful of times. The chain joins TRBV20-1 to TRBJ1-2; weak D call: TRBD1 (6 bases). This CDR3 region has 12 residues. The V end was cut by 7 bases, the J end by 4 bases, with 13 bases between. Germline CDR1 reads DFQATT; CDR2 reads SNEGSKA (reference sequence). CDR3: CSVWDILYGYTF. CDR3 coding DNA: TGCAGTGTTTGGGACATCCTCTATGGCTACACCTTC.

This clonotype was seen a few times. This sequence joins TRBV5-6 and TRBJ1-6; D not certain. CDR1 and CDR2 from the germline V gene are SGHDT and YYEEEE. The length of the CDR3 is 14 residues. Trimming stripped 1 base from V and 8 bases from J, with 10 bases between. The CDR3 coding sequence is TGTGCCAGCAGCTTGTGGCAGTTTGATTCACCCCTCCACTTT. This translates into CASSLWQFDSPLHF.

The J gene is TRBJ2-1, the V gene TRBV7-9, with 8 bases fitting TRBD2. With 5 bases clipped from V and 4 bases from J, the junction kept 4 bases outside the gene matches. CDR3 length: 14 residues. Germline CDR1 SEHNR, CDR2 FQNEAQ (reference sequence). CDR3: CASSPTGGYNEQFF. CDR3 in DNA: TGTGCCAGCAGCCCTACGGGGGGGTACAATGAGCAGTTCTTC. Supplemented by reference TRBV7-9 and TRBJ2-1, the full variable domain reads DTGVSQNPRHKITKRGQNVTFRCDPISEHNRLYWYRQTLGQGPEFLTYFQNEAQLEKSRLLSDRFSAERPKGSFSTLEIQRTEQGDSAMYLCASSPTGGYNEQFFGPGTRLTVL.

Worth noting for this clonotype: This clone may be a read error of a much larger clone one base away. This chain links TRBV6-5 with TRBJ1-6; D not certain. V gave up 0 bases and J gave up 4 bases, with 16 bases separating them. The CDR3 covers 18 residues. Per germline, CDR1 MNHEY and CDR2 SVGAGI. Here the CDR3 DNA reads TGTGCCAGCAGTTACTCGATACAGTTCCGGCTATATAATTCACCCCTCCACTTT. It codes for CASSYSIQFRLYNSPLHF.

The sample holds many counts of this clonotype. The CDR3 is CASSSDRGRREQYF. CDR3 nucleotide sequence: TGTGCCAGCTCATCTGACAGGGGGCGACGCGAGCAGTACTTC. The rearrangement joins TRBV18 to TRBJ2-7, with 10 bases matching TRBD1. The length of the CDR3 is 14 residues. The V and J ends lost 5 bases and 6 bases, in that order; junction bases with no gene match: 7. From germline, CDR1 is KGHSH and CDR2 LQKENI.

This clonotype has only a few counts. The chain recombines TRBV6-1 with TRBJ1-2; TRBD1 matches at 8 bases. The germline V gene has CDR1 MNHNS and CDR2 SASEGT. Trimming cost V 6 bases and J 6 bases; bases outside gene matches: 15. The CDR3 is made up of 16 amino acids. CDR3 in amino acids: CASRGPGTGSTNGYTF. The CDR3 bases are TGTGCCAGCAGGGGCCCCGGGACAGGCTCCACAAATGGCTACACCTTC.

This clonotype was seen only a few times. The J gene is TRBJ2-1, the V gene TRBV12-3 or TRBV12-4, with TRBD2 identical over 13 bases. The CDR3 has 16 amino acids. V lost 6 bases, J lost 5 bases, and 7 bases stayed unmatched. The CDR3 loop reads CASSWTSGGLHNEQFF. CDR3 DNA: TGTGCCAGCAGCTGGACTAGCGGGGGCTTACACAATGAGCAGTTCTTC.

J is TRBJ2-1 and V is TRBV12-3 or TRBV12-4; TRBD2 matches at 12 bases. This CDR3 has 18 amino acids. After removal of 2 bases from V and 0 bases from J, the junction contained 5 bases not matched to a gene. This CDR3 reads CASSLRLAGGTSYNEQFF. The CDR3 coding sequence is TGTGCCAGCAGTTTACGGCTAGCGGGGGGGACCTCCTACAATGAGCAGTTCTTC.

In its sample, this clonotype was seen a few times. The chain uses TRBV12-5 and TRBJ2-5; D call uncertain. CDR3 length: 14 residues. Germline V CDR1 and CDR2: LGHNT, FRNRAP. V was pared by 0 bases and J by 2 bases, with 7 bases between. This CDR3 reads CASGLVGHQETQYF. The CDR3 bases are TGTGCTAGTGGTTTGGTCGGGCATCAAGAGACCCAGTACTTC.

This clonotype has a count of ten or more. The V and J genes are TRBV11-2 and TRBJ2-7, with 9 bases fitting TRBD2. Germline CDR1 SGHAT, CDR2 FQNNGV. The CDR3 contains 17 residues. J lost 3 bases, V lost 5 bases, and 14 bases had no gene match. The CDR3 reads CASSPLRRRGGLYEQYF. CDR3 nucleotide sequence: TGTGCCAGCAGCCCCCTGCGAAGGCGGGGGGGACTCTACGAGCAGTACTTC.

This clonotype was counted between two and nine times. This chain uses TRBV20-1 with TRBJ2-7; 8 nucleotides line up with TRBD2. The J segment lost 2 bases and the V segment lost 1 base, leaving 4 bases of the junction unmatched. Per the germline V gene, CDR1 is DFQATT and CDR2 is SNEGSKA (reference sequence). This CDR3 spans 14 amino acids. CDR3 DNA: TGCAGTGCTAGAGGGGCAGCGGGGGCCTACGAGCAGTACTTC. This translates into CSARGAAGAYEQYF.

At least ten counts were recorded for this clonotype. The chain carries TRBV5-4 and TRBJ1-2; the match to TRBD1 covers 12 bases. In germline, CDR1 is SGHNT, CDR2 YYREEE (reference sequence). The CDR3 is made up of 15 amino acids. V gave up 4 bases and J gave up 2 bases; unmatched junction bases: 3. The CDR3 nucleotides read TGTGCCAGCAGCATGGGGACAGGGGGCAACTATGGCTACACCTTC. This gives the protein CASSMGTGGNYGYTF.

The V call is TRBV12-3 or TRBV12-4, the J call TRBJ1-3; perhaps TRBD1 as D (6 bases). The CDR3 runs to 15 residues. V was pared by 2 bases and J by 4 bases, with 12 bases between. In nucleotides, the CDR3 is TGTGCCAGCAGTTTAAGTGCAGGGGTCGGAAACACCATATATTTT. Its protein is CASSLSAGVGNTIYF.

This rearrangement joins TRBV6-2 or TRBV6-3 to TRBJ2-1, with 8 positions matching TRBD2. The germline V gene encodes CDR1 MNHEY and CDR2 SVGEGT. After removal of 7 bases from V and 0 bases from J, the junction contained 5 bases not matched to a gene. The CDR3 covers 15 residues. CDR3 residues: CASKRGSISYNEQFF. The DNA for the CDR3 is TGTGCCAGCAAGCGGGGGAGTATCTCCTACAATGAGCAGTTCTTC.

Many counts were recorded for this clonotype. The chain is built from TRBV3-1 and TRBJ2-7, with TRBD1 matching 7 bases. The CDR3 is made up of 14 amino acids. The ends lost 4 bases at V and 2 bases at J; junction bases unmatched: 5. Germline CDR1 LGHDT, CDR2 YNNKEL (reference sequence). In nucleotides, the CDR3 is TGTGCCAGCAGCCTCGCTGGGACAGCCTACGAGCAGTACTTC. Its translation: CASSLAGTAYEQYF.

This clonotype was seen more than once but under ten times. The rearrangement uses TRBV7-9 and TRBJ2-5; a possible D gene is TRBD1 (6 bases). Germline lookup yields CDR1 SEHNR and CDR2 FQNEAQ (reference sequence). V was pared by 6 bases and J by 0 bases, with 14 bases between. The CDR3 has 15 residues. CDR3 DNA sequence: TGTGCCAGCAGTACCATTGACAGGTACCAAGAGACCCAGTACTTC. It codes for CASSTIDRYQETQYF.

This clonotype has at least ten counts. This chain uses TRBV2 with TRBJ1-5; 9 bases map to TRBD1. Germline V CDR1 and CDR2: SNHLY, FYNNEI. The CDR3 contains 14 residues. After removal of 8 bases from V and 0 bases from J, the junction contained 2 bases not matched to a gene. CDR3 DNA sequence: TGTGCCAGCGGGGACAGGGTTAGCAATCAGCCCCAGCATTTT. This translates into CASGDRVSNQPQHF.